The present T cell receptor (beta chain) was sequenced within a study of blood T cell repertoires in COVID-19. Data came from immunoSEQ multiplex PCR; TCRdb stores just in-frame clones and leaves some out. The table includes around 24,000 clones, about nine tenths detected once. This clone was detected only once. The TCR was taken from a woman between 65 and 79 years old with active COVID-19. The material sequenced was peripheral blood.

The CDR3, as DNA: TGTGCCAGCAGTACCCCAGGGGGCAATCAGCCCCAGCATTTT. As protein: CASSTPGGNQPQHF. The rearrangement uses TRBV28 and TRBJ1-5, with D possibly being TRBD1 (6 bases). Trimming removed 5 bases from V and 2 bases from J, with 10 bases in between. Germline V lookup: CDR1 MDHEN, CDR2 SYDVKM. The CDR3 spans 14 residues.